This TCR beta chain was sequenced during a study of cytomegalovirus exposure and HLA in healthy donors. PCR primers comprised 60 Vbeta and 13 Jbeta primers. Data came from immunoSEQ multiplex PCR; TCRdb stores just in-frame clones and leaves some out. The sample gives about 150,000 clones, under 10% of which show up once; roughly 6.4% is in the top ten. CDR1 KGHSH and CDR2 LQKENI come from the germline V gene. The V segment lost 6 bases and the J segment 7 bases; nucleotides outside the gene matches: 7. This CDR3 is built from 14 residues. This clone showed up just a few times. Its antigen is currently unknown. Study-level findings and limits: Productive status was seen about 90% or about 30% of the time for most TCR beta V segments in an earlier analysis.

This receptor was taken from a woman aged 40 to 50 in good health and CMV-seropositive. V is TRBV18 and J is TRBJ2-1; 9 bases are a match to TRBD2. Sequencing was done on a sample of PBMCs. The CDR3 is CASSISGGGNEQFF. In nucleotides, the CDR3 is TGTGCCAGCTCGATTAGCGGGGGTGGAAATGAGCAGTTCTTC.